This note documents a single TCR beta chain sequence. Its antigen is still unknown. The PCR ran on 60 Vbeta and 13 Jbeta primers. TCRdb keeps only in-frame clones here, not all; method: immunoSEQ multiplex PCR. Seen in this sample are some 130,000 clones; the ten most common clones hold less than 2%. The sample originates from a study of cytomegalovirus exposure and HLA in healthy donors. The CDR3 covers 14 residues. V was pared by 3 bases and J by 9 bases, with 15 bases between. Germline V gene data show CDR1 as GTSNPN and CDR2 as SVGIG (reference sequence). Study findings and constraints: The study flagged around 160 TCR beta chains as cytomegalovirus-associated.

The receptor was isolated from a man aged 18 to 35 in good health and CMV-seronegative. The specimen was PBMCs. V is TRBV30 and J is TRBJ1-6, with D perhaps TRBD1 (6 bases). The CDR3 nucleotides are TGTGCCTGGAGGGACAGTGGAAAGGGTTCACCCCTCCACTTT. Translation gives CAWRDSGKGSPLHF.